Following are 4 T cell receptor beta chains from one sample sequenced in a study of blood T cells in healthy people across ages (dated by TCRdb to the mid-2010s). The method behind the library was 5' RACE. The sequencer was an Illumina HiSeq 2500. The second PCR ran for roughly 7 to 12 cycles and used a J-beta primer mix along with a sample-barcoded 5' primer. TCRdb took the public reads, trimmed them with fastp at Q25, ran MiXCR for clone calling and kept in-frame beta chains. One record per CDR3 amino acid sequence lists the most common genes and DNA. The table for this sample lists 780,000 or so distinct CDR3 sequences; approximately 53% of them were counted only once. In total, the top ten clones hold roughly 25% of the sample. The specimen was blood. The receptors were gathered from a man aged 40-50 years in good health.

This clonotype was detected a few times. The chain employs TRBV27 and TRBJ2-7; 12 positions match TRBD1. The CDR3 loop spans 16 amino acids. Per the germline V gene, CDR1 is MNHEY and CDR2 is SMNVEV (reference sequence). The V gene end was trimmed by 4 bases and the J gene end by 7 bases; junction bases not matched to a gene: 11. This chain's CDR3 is CASSSSWDRGLGEQYF. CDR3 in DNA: TGTGCCAGCAGTTCAAGTTGGGACAGGGGGCTGGGGGAGCAGTACTTC.

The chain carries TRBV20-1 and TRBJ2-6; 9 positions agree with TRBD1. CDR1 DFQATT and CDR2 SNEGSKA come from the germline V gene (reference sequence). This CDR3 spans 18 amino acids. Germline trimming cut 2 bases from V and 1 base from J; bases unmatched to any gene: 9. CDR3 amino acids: CSARPGTGLPSGANVLTF. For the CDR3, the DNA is TGCAGTGCTAGACCTGGGACAGGGCTACCTTCTGGGGCCAACGTCCTGACTTTC.

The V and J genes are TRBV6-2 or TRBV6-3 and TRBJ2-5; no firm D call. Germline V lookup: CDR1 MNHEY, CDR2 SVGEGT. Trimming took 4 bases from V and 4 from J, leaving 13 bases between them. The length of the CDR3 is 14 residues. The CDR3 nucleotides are TGTGCCAGCAGTTTAAGCCTAATGGGAGAGACCCAGTACTTC. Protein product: CASSLSLMGETQYF.

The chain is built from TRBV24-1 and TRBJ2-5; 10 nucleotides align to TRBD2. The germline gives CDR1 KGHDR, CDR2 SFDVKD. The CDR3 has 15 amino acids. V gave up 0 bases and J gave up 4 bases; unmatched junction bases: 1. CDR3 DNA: TGTGCCACCAGTGATTTGGCTAGCGGGGGAGAGACCCAGTACTTC. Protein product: CATSDLASGGETQYF.